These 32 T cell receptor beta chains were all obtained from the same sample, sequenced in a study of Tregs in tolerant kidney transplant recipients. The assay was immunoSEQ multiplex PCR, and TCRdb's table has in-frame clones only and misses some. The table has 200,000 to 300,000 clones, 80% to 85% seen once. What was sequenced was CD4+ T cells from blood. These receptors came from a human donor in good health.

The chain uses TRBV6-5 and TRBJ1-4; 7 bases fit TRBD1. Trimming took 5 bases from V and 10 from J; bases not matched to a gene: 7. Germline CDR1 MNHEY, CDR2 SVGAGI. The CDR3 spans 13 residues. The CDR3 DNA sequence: TGTGCCAGCAGTGGCACAGGGGAAGGAAAACTGTTTTTT. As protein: CASSGTGEGKLFF.

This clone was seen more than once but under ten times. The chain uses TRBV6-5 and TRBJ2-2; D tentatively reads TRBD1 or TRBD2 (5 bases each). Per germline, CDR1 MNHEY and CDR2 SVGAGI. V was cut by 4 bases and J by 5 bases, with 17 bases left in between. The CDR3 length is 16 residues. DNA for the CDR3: TGTGCCAGCAGTTGGGACCTCCTTTATGGGACCGGGGAGCTGTTTTTT. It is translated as CASSWDLLYGTGELFF.

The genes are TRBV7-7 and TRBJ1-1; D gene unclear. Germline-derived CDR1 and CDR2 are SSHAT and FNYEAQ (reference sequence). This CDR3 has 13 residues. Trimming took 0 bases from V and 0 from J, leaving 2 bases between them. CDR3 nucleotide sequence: TGTGCCAGCAGCTTAGCCCTGAACACTGAAGCTTTCTTT. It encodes CASSLALNTEAFF.

CDR3 bases: TGTGCCAGCAGTTACACCCGGAGGACAGGGAAGAATGAGCAGTTCTTC. Translating it yields CASSYTRRTGKNEQFF. The chain combines TRBV6-5 with TRBJ2-1; 8 nucleotides match TRBD1. There are 16 residues in the CDR3. Looked up from germline, CDR1 is MNHEY and CDR2 is SVGAGI. V dropped 2 bases and J dropped 7; count of bases not matched to a gene: 10.

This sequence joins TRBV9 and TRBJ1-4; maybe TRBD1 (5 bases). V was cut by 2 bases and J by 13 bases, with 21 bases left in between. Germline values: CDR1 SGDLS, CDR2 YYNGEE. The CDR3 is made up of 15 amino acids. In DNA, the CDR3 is TGTGCCAGCAGCGTCACCGGGGACGCTAATTCGGTACTGTTTTTT. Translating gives CASSVTGDANSVLFF.

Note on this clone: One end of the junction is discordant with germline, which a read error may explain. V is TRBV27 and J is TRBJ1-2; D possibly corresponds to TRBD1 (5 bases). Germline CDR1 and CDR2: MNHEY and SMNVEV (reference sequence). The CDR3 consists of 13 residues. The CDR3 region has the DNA TGTGCCAGCAGTTTAGCCCAGGGCTATGGCCACACCTTC. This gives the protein CASSLAQGYGHTF.

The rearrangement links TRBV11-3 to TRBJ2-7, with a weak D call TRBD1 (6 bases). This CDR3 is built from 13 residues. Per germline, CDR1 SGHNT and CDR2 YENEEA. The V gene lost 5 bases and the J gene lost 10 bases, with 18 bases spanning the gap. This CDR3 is CASSPGQLERQYF. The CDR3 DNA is TGTGCCAGCAGCCCAGGACAGTTGGAGCGCCAGTACTTC.

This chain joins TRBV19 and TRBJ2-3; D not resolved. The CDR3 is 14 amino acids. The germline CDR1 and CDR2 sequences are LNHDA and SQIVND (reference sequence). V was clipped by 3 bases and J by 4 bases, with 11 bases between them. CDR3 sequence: CASSILLESDTQYF. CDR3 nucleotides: TGTGCCAGTAGTATCCTGCTGGAGTCAGATACGCAGTATTTT.

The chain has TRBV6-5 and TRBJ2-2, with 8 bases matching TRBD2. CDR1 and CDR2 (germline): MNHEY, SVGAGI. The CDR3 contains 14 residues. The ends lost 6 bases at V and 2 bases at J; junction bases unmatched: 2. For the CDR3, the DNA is TGTGCCAGCAGAAGCGGGGGTAACACCGGGGAGCTGTTTTTT. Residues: CASRSGGNTGELFF.

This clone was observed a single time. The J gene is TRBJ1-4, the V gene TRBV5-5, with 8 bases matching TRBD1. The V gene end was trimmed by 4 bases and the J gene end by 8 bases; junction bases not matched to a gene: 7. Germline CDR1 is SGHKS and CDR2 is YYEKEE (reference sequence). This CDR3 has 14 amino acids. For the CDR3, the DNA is TGTGCCAGCAGCCGAGGACAGGGTGGCGAAAAACTGTTTTTT. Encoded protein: CASSRGQGGEKLFF.

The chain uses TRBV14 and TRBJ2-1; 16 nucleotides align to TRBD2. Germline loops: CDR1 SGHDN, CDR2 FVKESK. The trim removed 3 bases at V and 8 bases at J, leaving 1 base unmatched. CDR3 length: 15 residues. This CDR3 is CASSQGLAGGYEQFF. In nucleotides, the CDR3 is TGTGCCAGCAGCCAGGGACTAGCGGGAGGGTATGAGCAGTTCTTC.

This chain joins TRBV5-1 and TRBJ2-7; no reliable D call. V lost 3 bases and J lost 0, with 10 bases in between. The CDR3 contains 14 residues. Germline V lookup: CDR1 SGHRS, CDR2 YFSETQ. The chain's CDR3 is CASSSLTYSYEQYF. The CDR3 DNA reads TGCGCCAGCAGCTCCCTTACATACTCCTACGAGCAGTACTTC.

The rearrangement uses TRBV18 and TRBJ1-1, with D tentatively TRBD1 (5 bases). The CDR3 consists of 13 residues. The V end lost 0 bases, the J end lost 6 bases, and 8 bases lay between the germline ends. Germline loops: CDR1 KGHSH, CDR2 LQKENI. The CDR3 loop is CASSPPGGAEAFF. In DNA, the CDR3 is TGTGCCAGCTCACCACCCGGGGGGGCTGAAGCTTTCTTT.

The CDR3 DNA is TGTGCCTGGAGGAGAGAAACTAACACCGGGGAGCTGTTTTTT. Amino acids: CAWRRETNTGELFF. The V call is TRBV30, the J call TRBJ2-2, with D uncertain. Germline V CDR1 and CDR2: GTSNPN, SVGIG (reference sequence). This CDR3 has 14 residues. V lost 3 bases to trimming and J lost 2 bases, with 10 bases between them. The whole variable domain, filled in from reference TRBV30 and TRBJ2-2, reads SQTIHQWPATLVQPVGSPLSLECTVEGTSNPNLYWYRQAAGRGLQLLFYSVGIGQISSEVPQNLSASRPQDRQFILSSKKLLLSDSGFYLCAWRRETNTGELFFGEGSRLTVL.

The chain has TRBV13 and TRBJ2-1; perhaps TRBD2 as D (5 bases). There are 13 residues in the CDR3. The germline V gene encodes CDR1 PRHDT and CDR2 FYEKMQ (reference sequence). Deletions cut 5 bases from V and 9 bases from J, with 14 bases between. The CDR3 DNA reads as TGTGCCAGCAGCCGCTTGTTGGGGAGTGAGCAGTTCTTC. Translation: CASSRLLGSEQFF.

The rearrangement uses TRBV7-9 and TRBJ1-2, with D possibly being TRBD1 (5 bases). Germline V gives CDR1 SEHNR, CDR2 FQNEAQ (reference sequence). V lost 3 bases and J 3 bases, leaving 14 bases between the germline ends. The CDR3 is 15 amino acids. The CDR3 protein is CASSLPGGGDYGYTF. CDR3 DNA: TGTGCCAGCAGCTTGCCGGGGGGAGGGGACTATGGCTACACCTTC.

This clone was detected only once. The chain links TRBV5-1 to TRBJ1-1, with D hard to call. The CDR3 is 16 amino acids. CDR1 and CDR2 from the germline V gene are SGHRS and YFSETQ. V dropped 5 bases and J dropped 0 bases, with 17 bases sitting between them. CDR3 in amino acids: CASSSKPGVMNTEAFF. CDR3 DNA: TGCGCCAGCAGTAGCAAGCCTGGGGTAATGAACACTGAAGCTTTCTTT.

The CDR3 here is CASNFLSDHNEQFF. CDR3 in DNA: TGTGCCAGCAACTTTCTAAGCGACCACAATGAGCAGTTCTTC. The chain uses TRBV7-9 and TRBJ2-1; D unresolved. Trimming stripped 7 bases from V and 5 bases from J, with 15 bases between. The length of the CDR3 is 14 residues. The V gene's germline CDR1 is SEHNR and CDR2 FQNEAQ (reference sequence).

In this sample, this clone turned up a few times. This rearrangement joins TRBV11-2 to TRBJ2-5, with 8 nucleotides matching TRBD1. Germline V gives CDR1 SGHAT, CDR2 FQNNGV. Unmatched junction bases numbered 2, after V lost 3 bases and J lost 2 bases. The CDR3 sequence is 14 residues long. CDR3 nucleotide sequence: TGTGCCAGCAGCTTCGGGACAGGACAAGAGACCCAGTACTTC. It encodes CASSFGTGQETQYF.

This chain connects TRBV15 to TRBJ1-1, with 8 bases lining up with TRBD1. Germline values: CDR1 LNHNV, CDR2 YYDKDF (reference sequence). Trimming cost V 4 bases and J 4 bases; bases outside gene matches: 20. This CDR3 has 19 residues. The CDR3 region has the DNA TGTGCCACCAGCATCGGGACACTCGGGACAGGTCGTCGGGGCACTGAAGCTTTCTTT. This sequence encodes CATSIGTLGTGRRGTEAFF. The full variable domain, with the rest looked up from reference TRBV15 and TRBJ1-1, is DAMVIQNPRYQVTQFGKPVTLSCSQTLNHNVMYWYQQKSSQAPKLLFHYYDKDFNNEADTPDNFQSRRPNTSFCFLDIRSPGLGDTAMYLCATSIGTLGTGRRGTEAFFGQGTRLTVV.

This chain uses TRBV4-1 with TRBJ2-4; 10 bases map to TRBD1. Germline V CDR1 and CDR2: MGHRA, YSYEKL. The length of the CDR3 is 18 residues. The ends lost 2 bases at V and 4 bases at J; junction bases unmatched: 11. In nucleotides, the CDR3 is TGCGCCAGCAGCCAACCTACCGGGACAGGGGACCCTAAAAACATTCAGTACTTC. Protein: CASSQPTGTGDPKNIQYF.

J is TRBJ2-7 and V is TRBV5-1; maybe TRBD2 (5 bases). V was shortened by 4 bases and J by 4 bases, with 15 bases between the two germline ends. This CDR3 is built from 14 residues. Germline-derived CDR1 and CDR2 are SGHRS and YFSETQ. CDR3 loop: CASSPGLGSYEQYF. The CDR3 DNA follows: TGCGCCAGCAGCCCCGGGCTGGGGAGTTACGAGCAGTACTTC.

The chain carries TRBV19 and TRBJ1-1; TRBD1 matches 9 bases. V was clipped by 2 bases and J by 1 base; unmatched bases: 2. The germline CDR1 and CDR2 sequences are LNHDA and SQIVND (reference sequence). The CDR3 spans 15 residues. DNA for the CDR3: TGTGCCAGTAGTATACCGGACAGGGGGAACACTGAAGCTTTCTTT. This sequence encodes CASSIPDRGNTEAFF.

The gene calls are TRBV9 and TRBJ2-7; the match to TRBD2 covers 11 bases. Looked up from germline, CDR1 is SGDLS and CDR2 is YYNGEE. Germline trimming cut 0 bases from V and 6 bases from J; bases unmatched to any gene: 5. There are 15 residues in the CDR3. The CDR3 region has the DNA TGTGCCAGCAGCGTAGACGTAGCGGGAGGGAGCGAGCAGTACTTC. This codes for CASSVDVAGGSEQYF. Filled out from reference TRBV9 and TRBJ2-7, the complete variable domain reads DSGVTQTPKHLITATGQRVTLRCSPRSGDLSVYWYQQSLDQGLQFLIQYYNGEERAKGNILERFSAQQFPDLHSELNLSSLELGDSALYFCASSVDVAGGSEQYFGPGTRLTVT.

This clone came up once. The CDR3 region is CASSGGGLAVQYF. Here the CDR3 DNA reads TGTGCCAGCAGTGGGGGGGGACTAGCTGTGCAGTACTTC. V is TRBV2 and J is TRBJ2-5, with 9 bases that match TRBD2. Germline trimming cut 4 bases from V and 11 bases from J; bases unmatched to any gene: 8. The CDR3 extends over 13 amino acids. In germline, CDR1 is SNHLY, CDR2 FYNNEI.

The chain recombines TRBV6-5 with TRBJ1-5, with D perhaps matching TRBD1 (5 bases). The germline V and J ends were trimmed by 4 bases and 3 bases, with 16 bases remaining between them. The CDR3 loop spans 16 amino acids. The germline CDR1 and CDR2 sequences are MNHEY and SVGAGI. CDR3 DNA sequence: TGTGCCAGCAGTTCCCTCCCGGGGCAGGCCAATCAGCCCCAGCATTTT. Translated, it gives CASSSLPGQANQPQHF.

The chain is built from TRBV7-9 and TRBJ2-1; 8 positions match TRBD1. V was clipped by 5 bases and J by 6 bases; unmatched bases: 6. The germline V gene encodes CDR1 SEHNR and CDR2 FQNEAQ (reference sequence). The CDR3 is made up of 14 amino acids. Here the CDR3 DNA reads TGTGCCAGCAGCCTCACGACAGGGGTCAATGAGCAGTTCTTC. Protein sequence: CASSLTTGVNEQFF.

The CDR3 sequence is CASSLGQSTNEKLFF. CDR3 bases: TGTGCCAGCAGCTTGGGGCAGTCCACTAATGAAAAACTGTTTTTT. V is TRBV5-8 and J is TRBJ1-4; D remains unclear. Germline V gene data show CDR1 as SGHTS and CDR2 as YDEGEE. Trimming removed 0 bases from V and 2 bases from J, with 8 bases in between. There are 15 residues in the CDR3.

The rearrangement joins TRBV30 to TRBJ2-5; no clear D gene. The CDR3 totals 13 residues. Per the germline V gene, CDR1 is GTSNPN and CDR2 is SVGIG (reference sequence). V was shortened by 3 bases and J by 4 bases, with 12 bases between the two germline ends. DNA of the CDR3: TGTGCCTGGAGACCGGGTCGGCGAGAGACCCAGTACTTC. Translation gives CAWRPGRRETQYF. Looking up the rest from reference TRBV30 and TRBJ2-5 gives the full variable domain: SQTIHQWPATLVQPVGSPLSLECTVEGTSNPNLYWYRQAAGRGLQLLFYSVGIGQISSEVPQNLSASRPQDRQFILSSKKLLLSDSGFYLCAWRPGRRETQYFGPGTRLLVL.

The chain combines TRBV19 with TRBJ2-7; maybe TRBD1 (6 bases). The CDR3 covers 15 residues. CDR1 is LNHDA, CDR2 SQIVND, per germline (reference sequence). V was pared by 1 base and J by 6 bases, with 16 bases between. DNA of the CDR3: TGTGCCAGTAGTATAGCCGGCAGGTCCAGGGGCGAGCAGTACTTC. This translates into CASSIAGRSRGEQYF.

The CDR3, as DNA: TGTGCTAGTGGTTTGGTCCCCTCCCCTAGCAATCCTTTAGCCAAAAACATTCAGTACTTC. Protein product: CASGLVPSPSNPLAKNIQYF. The chain combines TRBV12-5 with TRBJ2-4, with a tentative D call TRBD2 (5 bases). This CDR3 spans 20 amino acids. Germline values: CDR1 LGHNT, CDR2 FRNRAP. Trimming stripped 0 bases from V and 0 bases from J, with 21 bases between.

The CDR3 reads CASSSRWGTSGYNEQFF. The CDR3 DNA is TGTGCCAGCAGCTCCCGGTGGGGGACTAGCGGTTACAATGAGCAGTTCTTC. This chain uses TRBV9 with TRBJ2-1; the match to TRBD2 covers 11 bases. Trimming cost V 4 bases and J 4 bases; bases outside gene matches: 10. CDR1 is SGDLS, CDR2 YYNGEE, per germline. The length of the CDR3 is 17 residues.